Following are 13 T cell receptor beta chains from one sample sequenced in a study of regulatory T cells in long-lasting Graves disease. Construction of the TCR beta libraries employed iRepertoire HTBI primers in conjunction with Arm-PCR of CDR3 regions. TCRdb ran MiXCR on the multiplex PCR reads and lists one entry per CDR3 protein. The sample holds approximately 400,000 distinct CDR3 sequences; approximately 15% are singletons and the top ten take about 7.6%. Time point reported: newly diagnosed GD, antithyroid drugs for less than 3 months. Isolated PBMC RNA provided the starting material for the TCR library. The same sample was also used in a study of T cells in Graves' hyperthyroidism and ophthalmopathy.

Sequenced material: peripheral blood mononuclear cells (PBMCs), taken at new diagnosis, from a patient treated with antithyroid drugs. The receptor source for this set is a woman in her thirties or forties with Graves disease.

This clonotype was seen many times. This chain connects TRBV6-5 to TRBJ2-5; 11 positions match TRBD1. Germline values: CDR1 MNHEY, CDR2 SVGAGI. The CDR3 is made up of 15 amino acids. The junction had 4 bases not matched to a gene; V was cut back by 4 bases and J by 3 bases. The chain's CDR3 is CASSSGTGGKETQYF. DNA of the CDR3: TGTGCCAGCAGTTCCGGGACAGGGGGAAAAGAGACCCAGTACTTC.

This clonotype showed up many times. The gene calls are TRBV11-3 and TRBJ2-3, with 8 bases lining up with TRBD2. Germline-derived CDR1 and CDR2 are SGHNT and YENEEA. CDR3 length: 20 residues. The junction had 17 bases not matched to a gene; V was cut back by 1 base and J by 2 bases. The CDR3, as DNA: TGTGCCAGCAGCTTAGGGGTTCCAGCGGGAGAAACATGGTACACAGATACGCAGTATTTT. Protein product: CASSLGVPAGETWYTDTQYF.

At least ten counts were recorded for this clonotype. The chain has TRBV20-1 and TRBJ2-1; 10 bases align to TRBD2. The CDR3 runs to 15 residues. V lost 6 bases and J lost 9; bases outside the gene matches: 14. Germline assignment: CDR1 DFQATT and CDR2 SNEGSKA (reference sequence). DNA of the CDR3: TGCAGTGCCCAACCGGGGGGTAGCGGGAGGAGTGAGCAGTTCTTC. Translated: CSAQPGGSGRSEQFF.

Ten or more counts support this clonotype. V and J are TRBV11-2 and TRBJ2-3; 9 bases align to TRBD2. The CDR3 extends over 17 amino acids. After removal of 5 bases from V and 1 base from J, the junction contained 10 bases not matched to a gene. Germline V gene data show CDR1 as SGHAT and CDR2 as FQNNGV. CDR3 nucleotide sequence: TGTGCCAGCAGCCCCCCCAGCTGGACTAGCGGCACAGATACGCAGTATTTT. As protein: CASSPPSWTSGTDTQYF.

This clonotype has at least ten counts. The V and J genes are TRBV3-1 and TRBJ2-2, with TRBD1 as a possible D gene (6 bases). CDR3 length: 14 residues. Germline-derived CDR1 and CDR2 are LGHDT and YNNKEL (reference sequence). V was clipped by 3 bases and J by 7 bases, with 12 bases between them. The CDR3 coding sequence is TGTGCCAGCAGCCATAGGGGACAAGGCGGGGAGCTGTTTTTT. This codes for CASSHRGQGGELFF. The full variable domain, its missing parts supplied by reference TRBV3-1 and TRBJ2-2, is DTAVSQTPKYLVTQMGNDKSIKCEQNLGHDTMYWYKQDSKKFLKIMFSYNNKELIINETVPNRFSPKSPDKAHLNLHINSLELGDSAVYFCASSHRGQGGELFFGEGSRLTVL.

This clonotype was counted many times. This chain links TRBV6-2 or TRBV6-3 with TRBJ2-7; D may be TRBD2 (5 bases). The CDR3 consists of 14 residues. The V end was cut by 5 bases, the J end by 2 bases, with 13 bases between. Germline-derived CDR1 and CDR2 are MNHEY and SVGEGT. The CDR3 DNA reads as TGTGCCAGCAGTGAAGAAGCGGTGACCTACGAGCAGTACTTC. Protein sequence: CASSEEAVTYEQYF.

This clonotype has ten or more counts. The V gene is TRBV7-9, the J gene TRBJ2-5, with 9 bases lining up with TRBD2. The ends lost 5 bases at V and 5 bases at J; junction bases unmatched: 9. CDR3 length: 15 residues. Germline V CDR1 and CDR2: SEHNR, FQNEAQ (reference sequence). The CDR3 DNA reads TGTGCCAGCAGCCCAAATAGCGGGAGCGGTGAGACCCAGTACTTC. Its translation: CASSPNSGSGETQYF.

V and J are TRBV15 and TRBJ1-1; D is unclear. The V gene lost 1 base and the J gene lost 6 bases, with 15 bases spanning the gap. This CDR3 has 15 amino acids. Germline assignment: CDR1 LNHNV and CDR2 YYDKDF (reference sequence). The CDR3 DNA sequence: TGTGCCACCAGCAGAGGGGTCCTGGTGAGTTCTGAAGCTTTCTTT. Encoded protein: CATSRGVLVSSEAFF. Full variable domain (missing parts from reference TRBV15 and TRBJ1-1): DAMVIQNPRYQVTQFGKPVTLSCSQTLNHNVMYWYQQKSSQAPKLLFHYYDKDFNNEADTPDNFQSRRPNTSFCFLDIRSPGLGDTAMYLCATSRGVLVSSEAFFGQGTRLTVV.

The rearrangement links TRBV4-1 to TRBJ1-6; D is ambiguous. CDR1 and CDR2 (germline): MGHRA, YSYEKL. V gave up 1 base and J gave up 11 bases, with 15 bases separating them. This CDR3 is 15 amino acids long. In nucleotides, the CDR3 is TGCGCCAGCAGCCAAGTACAAGGCTCGCATCCACCCCTCCACTTT. Residues: CASSQVQGSHPPLHF.

The V gene is TRBV15, the J gene TRBJ2-2; unclear D gene. V lost 0 bases, J lost 4 bases, and 12 bases lay in between. Germline lookup yields CDR1 LNHNV and CDR2 YYDKDF (reference sequence). The CDR3 has 16 residues. This chain's CDR3 is CATSREYGQVTGELFF. The DNA of the CDR3 is TGTGCCACCAGCAGAGAATACGGTCAGGTCACCGGGGAGCTGTTTTTT.

This clonotype appeared many times. This chain joins TRBV30 and TRBJ2-5; 9 bases line up with TRBD2. V was clipped by 2 bases and J by 2 bases; unmatched bases: 6. This CDR3 has 15 amino acids. Per the germline V gene, CDR1 is GTSNPN and CDR2 is SVGIG (reference sequence). The CDR3 bases are TGTGCCTGGAGTTTATCGACTAGCGGACAAGAGACCCAGTACTTC. It specifies CAWSLSTSGQETQYF.

This clonotype was detected ten times or more. The chain is built from TRBV2 and TRBJ2-1; 10 nucleotides match TRBD2. The junction had 3 bases not matched to a gene; V was cut back by 3 bases and J by 4 bases. Germline lookup yields CDR1 SNHLY and CDR2 FYNNEI. The CDR3 totals 15 residues. CDR3 amino acids: CASSDLAGVYNEQFF. In DNA, the CDR3 is TGTGCCAGCAGTGACCTAGCGGGAGTGTACAATGAGCAGTTCTTC.

CDR3 coding DNA: TGCAGCGTCGGCTGGAGGGTAGATACGCAGTATTTT. This encodes CSVGWRVDTQYF. The chain has TRBV29-1 and TRBJ2-3; weak D call: TRBD2 (6 bases). Germline values: CDR1 SQVTM, CDR2 ANQGSEA. The CDR3 extends over 12 amino acids. V lost 6 bases and J 5 bases, leaving 12 bases between the germline ends.